These 14 T cell receptor beta chains share one sample of origin, sequenced in a study of post-analysis software for immune sequencing data. Findings and limits, study-wide: In patients, TRBV5-6, TRBV5-1 and TRBV20-1 belonged to five TRBV segments found more frequently than in controls.

Unique molecular identifiers were carried by the TCR beta cDNA libraries. TCRdb fed the PCR reads into MiXCR, producing one record per CDR3 protein. The sample includes 600,000 to 750,000 distinct CDR3 sequences, around 60% of them seen just once. These receptors are not linked to any known antigen. Sequencing input: blood. These receptors were obtained from a girl aged 2 to 9 with multiple sclerosis.

The rearrangement joins TRBV4-1 to TRBJ1-1, with a possible D match to TRBD1 (6 bases). The CDR3 runs to 14 residues. Germline loops: CDR1 MGHRA, CDR2 YSYEKL. The ends were cut back, 6 bases at V and 5 bases at J, with 16 bases in the middle. CDR3 sequence (DNA): TGCGCCAGCAGGCAAACGGAGGGGGGAACTGAAGCTTTCTTT. This sequence encodes CASRQTEGGTEAFF.

V usage is TRBV6-2 or TRBV6-3 and J usage is TRBJ1-5; 9 positions agree with TRBD1. The germline gives CDR1 MNHEY, CDR2 SVGEGT. V was pared by 2 bases and J by 0 bases, with 14 bases of the junction left unmatched. The CDR3 length is 20 residues. CDR3 in DNA: TGTGCCAGCAGTTACCACGGTCGACGGACAGGGGATTCTAGCAATCAGCCCCAGCATTTT. This sequence encodes CASSYHGRRTGDSSNQPQHF.

This clonotype showed up just once. This sequence joins TRBV20-1 and TRBJ2-5, with 10 bases identical to TRBD2. Germline CDR1 DFQATT, CDR2 SNEGSKA (reference sequence). Trimming removed 3 bases from V and 3 bases from J; junction bases left unmatched: 7. The CDR3 has 15 amino acids. This chain's CDR3 is CSASLASGSKETQYF. The CDR3 DNA is TGCAGTGCTAGTCTGGCTAGCGGGAGCAAAGAGACCCAGTACTTC.

The V call is TRBV4-2, the J call TRBJ2-4; 9 bases map to TRBD1. The closer fit of TRBJ2-5 to the DNA end suggests the J call may be wrong. Germline CDR1 LGHNA, CDR2 YNFKEQ. The CDR3 consists of 16 residues. The CDR3 DNA follows: TGTGCCAGCAGCCAAGATGGCGGGACAGGGCAAGAGACCCAGTACTTC. This encodes CASSQDGGTGQETQYF.

The chain uses TRBV20-1 and TRBJ1-2, with a tentative D call TRBD1 (5 bases). The CDR3 has 13 amino acids. V shed 5 bases and J shed 3 bases, with 13 bases lying between them. The germline V gene has CDR1 DFQATT and CDR2 SNEGSKA (reference sequence). CDR3 sequence reads: CSAPGIVDYGYTF. The CDR3 DNA reads as TGCAGTGCTCCAGGGATTGTCGACTATGGCTACACCTTC.

This sequence joins TRBV6-5 and TRBJ2-5, with D perhaps given as TRBD1 or TRBD2 (5 bases each). V gave up 8 bases and J gave up 4 bases, with 14 bases separating them. In germline, CDR1 is MNHEY, CDR2 SVGAGI. The CDR3 is 13 amino acids. The CDR3 bases are TGTGCCAGCCGACCCCCGGGGCGAGAGACCCAGTACTTC. Translated, it gives CASRPPGRETQYF.

The chain recombines TRBV6-5 with TRBJ2-3; D might be TRBD1 (5 bases). There are 17 residues in the CDR3. V was trimmed by 2 bases and J by 0 bases, leaving 15 bases between them. Germline values: CDR1 MNHEY, CDR2 SVGAGI. CDR3 sequence: CASSYGAGTTSTDTQYF. In nucleotides, the CDR3 is TGTGCCAGCAGTTACGGGGCAGGCACTACTAGCACAGATACGCAGTATTTT.

The rearrangement links TRBV30 to TRBJ1-2; no definite D call. The germline V and J ends were trimmed by 1 base and 9 bases, with 15 bases remaining between them. CDR3 length: 13 amino acids. Per germline, CDR1 GTSNPN and CDR2 SVGIG (reference sequence). CDR3 sequence reads: CAWSALSADSYTF. In nucleotides, the CDR3 is TGTGCCTGGAGTGCACTTAGCGCAGACAGCTACACCTTC.

The chain is built from TRBV30 and TRBJ2-1; D is perhaps TRBD2 (6 bases). Trimming pared 2 bases from V and 9 bases from J, leaving 14 bases between. Germline CDR1 and CDR2: GTSNPN and SVGIG (reference sequence). This CDR3 has 13 residues. The CDR3 reads CAWSQLWRGEQFF. Here the CDR3 DNA reads TGTGCCTGGAGTCAACTTTGGCGGGGTGAGCAGTTCTTC.

This clonotype was seen a few times. J is TRBJ1-2 and V is TRBV5-1, with D perhaps matching TRBD1 (5 bases). V lost 4 bases to trimming and J lost 4 bases, with 14 bases between them. Germline lookup yields CDR1 SGHRS and CDR2 YFSETQ. The CDR3 sequence is 14 residues long. The CDR3 nucleotides are TGCGCCAGCAGCGACAATATGGGGGGCTATGGCTACACCTTC. Translating gives CASSDNMGGYGYTF.

The chain carries TRBV28 and TRBJ1-1; D unresolved. Germline V gene sequence: CDR1 MDHEN, CDR2 SYDVKM. The V and J ends lost 5 bases and 0 bases respectively, with 13 bases between them. The CDR3 is 15 residues long. The CDR3 coding sequence is TGTGCCAGCAGTCCTCGGGAGGTTCTGAACACTGAAGCTTTCTTT. It specifies CASSPREVLNTEAFF.

This chain joins TRBV10-3 and TRBJ2-7; 7 bases line up with TRBD2. From germline, CDR1 is ENHRY and CDR2 SYGVKD. This CDR3 has 15 amino acids. Trimming at V came to 3 bases and at J to 3 bases, leaving 8 bases not matched to a gene. The CDR3 DNA is TGTGCCATCAGTGAAACAGGCCCGGGAGGCTACGAGCAGTACTTC. Protein: CAISETGPGGYEQYF.

The chain couples TRBV7-2 to TRBJ2-3; possible D gene TRBD2, 6 bases. The V gene's germline CDR1 is SGHTA and CDR2 FQGNSA. V was pared by 8 bases and J by 2 bases, with 11 bases between. This CDR3 contains 13 residues. Written as DNA, the CDR3 is TGTGCCAGCGGCCGGGACTTCACAGATACGCAGTATTTT. It encodes CASGRDFTDTQYF.

This clonotype has a handful of counts. The chain combines TRBV12-3 or TRBV12-4 with TRBJ2-1, with 11 bases matching TRBD2. CDR3 length: 17 amino acids. The V gene end was trimmed by 6 bases and the J gene end by 5 bases; junction bases not matched to a gene: 12. CDR3 bases: TGTGCCAGCAGGACAAACCCCGCGGGACTAGCGGACAATGAGCAGTTCTTC. This translates into CASRTNPAGLADNEQFF.